This T cell receptor (beta chain) was sequenced during a study of blood T cell repertoires in COVID-19 (dated by TCRdb to 2018 to 2021). Regarding the study in general: The collaborator samples originated in the United States, Italy and Spain and spanned the acute and convalescent phases of COVID-19. The prospective study material was composed of cDNA or gDNA derived from T cells, B-cell-depleted T cells, or PBMCs. The dataset comprised deeply sampled blood TCRbeta repertoires from subjects exposed to, actively infected with, or recovered from COVID-19. The repertoires were released in a freely available public database meant as a resource for research on the immune response to SARS-CoV-2. Samples came from the ongoing ImmuneRACE study (first 160 participants) plus 1,254 subjects from 6 global collaborators. Nearly every sample came with metadata listing a de-identified subject ID, COVID-19 status, age in years and sex. Where available, HLA class I and class II types were obtained from metadata supplied by the sample provider rather than from assay-based typing.

Regarding this clone: Its cognate antigen has yet to be identified. Base qualities are not at hand, and no much larger clone is one base apart.

TCRbeta CDR3 regions were amplified from genomic DNA by means of the immunoSEQ Assay, a bias-controlled multiplex PCR. As for the authors' bioinformatics: Nucleated cell counts per sample were estimated from amplification of reference gene primers within the assay. To quantify the absolute abundance of each unique TCRbeta CDR3 rearrangement, sequence reads were collapsed and filtered. For each sample, productive Simpson clonality was calculated as the square root of Simpson's diversity index across productive rearrangements. TCRdb retrieved this table from immuneACCESS and kept in-frame rearrangements only. Not all clones are present; in checked studies, unresolved V genes account for under half, and no reason is known for the remainder. For V, J and clone size, that table is used; D and trimming come from the DNA. For this sample the table gives 100,000 to 150,000 clones, of which around 86% were detected only once. About 9.6% of the sample is in the top ten clones.

The collaborating institutions used their own protocols to collect whole blood in K2EDTA tubes. For TCRbeta analysis, collaborators shipped samples in one of three forms: frozen whole blood, isolated PBMCs, or DNA extracted from either of those sample types. Points the paper makes about the study in general: The amount of clinical and demographic metadata varied by source and participant and was provided uncurated.

V is pared back by 1 base and J by 2 bases, with 5 bases lying between the germline termini. CDR1 and CDR2, looked up from the germline V gene, are SGHTA and FQGTGA. Reading from cysteine to phenylalanine, the CDR3 counts 14 amino acids. Only CDR3 DNA is held: 42 bases, read in frame from base 1. The chain was built from TRBV7-3 and TRBJ2-2, with the D gene uncertain. The sequenced sample consisted of peripheral blood. The receptor was derived from a man aged 40-55 years with active or convalescent COVID-19. In nucleotide form, the sequence is TGTGCCAGCAGCTTAAGCAGTAACACCGGGGAGCTGTTTTTT. It specifies CASSLSSNTGELFF. With all but the CDR3 taken from the reference TRBV7-3 and TRBJ2-2 genes, the full variable domain is: GAGVSQTPSNKVTEKGKYVELRCDPISGHTALYWYRQSLGQGPEFLIYFQGTGAADDSGLPNDRFFAVRPEGSVSTLKIQRTERGDSAVYLCASSLSSNTGELFFGEGSRLTVL.